This T cell receptor beta chain derives from a study of blood T cell repertoires in COVID-19. TCRdb's table, derived via immunoSEQ multiplex PCR, lists solely in-frame clones and lacks some. The table shows tens of thousands of clones, with 80% to 90% occurring only once. V was trimmed by 4 bases and J by 3 bases, leaving 13 bases between them. Looked up from germline, CDR1 is LNHDA and CDR2 is SQIVND (reference sequence). The CDR3 is made up of 15 amino acids. The sequenced material came from peripheral blood. The chain joins TRBV19 to TRBJ1-3; D unclear. The receptor was isolated from an elderly woman with active or convalescent COVID-19. The CDR3 bases are TGTGCCAGTAGTACCCGCGGAGACCGTGGAAACACCATATATTTT. Residues: CASSTRGDRGNTIYF.